This T cell receptor (beta chain) was retrieved from a study of breast tumors, draining lymph nodes, adjacent tissues. TCRdb re-derived calls from the multiplex PCR reads in MiXCR, one entry per CDR3 protein. Here the sample spans 200,000 to 250,000 distinct CDR3 sequences, less than 40% being singletons. The trim removed 4 bases at V and 4 bases at J, leaving 5 bases unmatched. The CDR3 has 14 amino acids. Germline CDR1 reads SGHNT; CDR2 reads YYREEE (reference sequence). Samples came from axillary lymph nodes draining the breast cancer. Sequenced material: axillary lymph node tissue. This chain links TRBV5-4 with TRBJ2-7; 10 positions agree with TRBD1. This sequence originates from a female donor with breast cancer. Some clones in this sample may be carry-over from other donors' samples. The CDR3, as DNA: TGTGCCAGCAGCCGAGGGACAGGGGTTTACGAGCAGTACTTC. Encoded protein: CASSRGTGVYEQYF.